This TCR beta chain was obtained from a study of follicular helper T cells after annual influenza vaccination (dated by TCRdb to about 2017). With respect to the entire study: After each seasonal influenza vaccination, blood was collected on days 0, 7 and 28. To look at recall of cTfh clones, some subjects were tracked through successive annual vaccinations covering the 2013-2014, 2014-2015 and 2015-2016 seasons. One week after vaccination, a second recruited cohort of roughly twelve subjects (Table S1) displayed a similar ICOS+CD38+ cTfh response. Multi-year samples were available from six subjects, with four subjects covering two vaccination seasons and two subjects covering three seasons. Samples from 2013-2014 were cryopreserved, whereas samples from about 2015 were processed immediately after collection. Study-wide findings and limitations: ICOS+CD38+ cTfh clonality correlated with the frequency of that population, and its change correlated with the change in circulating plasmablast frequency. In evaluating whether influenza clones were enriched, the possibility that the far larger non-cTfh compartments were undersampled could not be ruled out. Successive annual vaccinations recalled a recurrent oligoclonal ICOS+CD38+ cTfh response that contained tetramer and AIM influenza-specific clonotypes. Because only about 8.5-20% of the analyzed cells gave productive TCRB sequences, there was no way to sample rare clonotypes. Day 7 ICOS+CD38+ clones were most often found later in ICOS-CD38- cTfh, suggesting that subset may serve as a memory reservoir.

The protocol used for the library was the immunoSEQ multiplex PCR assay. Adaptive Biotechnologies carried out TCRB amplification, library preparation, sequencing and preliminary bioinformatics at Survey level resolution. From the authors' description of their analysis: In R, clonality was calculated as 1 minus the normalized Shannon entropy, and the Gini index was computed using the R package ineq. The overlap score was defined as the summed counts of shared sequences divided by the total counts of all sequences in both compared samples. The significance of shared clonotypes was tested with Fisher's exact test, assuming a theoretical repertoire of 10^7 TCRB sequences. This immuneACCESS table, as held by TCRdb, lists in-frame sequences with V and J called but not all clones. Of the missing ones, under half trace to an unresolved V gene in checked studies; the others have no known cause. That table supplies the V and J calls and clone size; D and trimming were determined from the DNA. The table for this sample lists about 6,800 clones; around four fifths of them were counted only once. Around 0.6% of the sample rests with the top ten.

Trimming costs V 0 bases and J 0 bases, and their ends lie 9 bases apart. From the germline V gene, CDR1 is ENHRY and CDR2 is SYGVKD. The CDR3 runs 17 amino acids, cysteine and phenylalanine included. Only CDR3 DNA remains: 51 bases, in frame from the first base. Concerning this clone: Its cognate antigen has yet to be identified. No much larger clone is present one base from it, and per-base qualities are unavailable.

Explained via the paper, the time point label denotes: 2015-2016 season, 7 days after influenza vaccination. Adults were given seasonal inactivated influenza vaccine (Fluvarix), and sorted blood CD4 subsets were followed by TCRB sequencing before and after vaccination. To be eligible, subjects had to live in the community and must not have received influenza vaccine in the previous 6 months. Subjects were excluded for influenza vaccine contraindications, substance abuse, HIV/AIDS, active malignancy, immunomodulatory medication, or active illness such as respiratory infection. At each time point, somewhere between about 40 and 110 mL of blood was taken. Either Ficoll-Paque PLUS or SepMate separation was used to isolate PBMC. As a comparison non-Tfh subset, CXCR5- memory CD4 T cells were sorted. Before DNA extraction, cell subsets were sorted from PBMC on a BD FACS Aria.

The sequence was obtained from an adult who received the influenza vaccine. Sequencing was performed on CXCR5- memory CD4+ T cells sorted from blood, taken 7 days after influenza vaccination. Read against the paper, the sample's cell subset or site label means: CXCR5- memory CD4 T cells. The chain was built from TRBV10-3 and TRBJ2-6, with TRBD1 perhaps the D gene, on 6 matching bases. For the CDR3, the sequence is CAISESRGGSGANVLTF. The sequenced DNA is TGTGCCATCAGTGAGTCGAGAGGGGGCTCTGGGGCCAACGTCCTGACTTTC.